This T cell receptor (beta chain) was found in a study of shared clonotypes between healthy human individuals. A word on this clone: Antigen specificity is unknown.

The CDR3 is 12 residues long. V was clipped by 5 bases and J by 6 bases, with 9 bases between them. Germline CDR1 SEHNR, CDR2 FQNEAQ (reference sequence). Overall study results and limits: The study found lower generation probabilities in non-shared clonotypes than in those shared by all four donors.

CD4+ cells underwent separation, giving CD45RA+ naive and CD45RA-negative memory subsets. Splitting of each subset's genomic DNA was done evenly across several immunoSEQ plates. The table came from immunoSEQ multiplex PCR; TCRdb's copy has only in-frame clones and leaves some out. In the table there are more than 2 million clones, almost 96% of which are singletons. The chain combines TRBV7-9 with TRBJ2-3; no definite D call. What was sequenced was naive CD4+ T cells sorted from blood. The subset here: CD45RA+ positively selected. This clonotype originated in a man aged 18 to 30 in good health. CDR3 in amino acids: CASSPTMDTQYF. The CDR3 region has the DNA TGTGCCAGCAGCCCTACTATGGATACGCAGTATTTT.